What follows describes a single T cell receptor beta chain. Its target is unknown. This sample is drawn from a study of cytomegalovirus exposure and HLA in healthy donors. The ends were cut back, 6 bases at V and 5 bases at J, with 11 bases in the middle. Germline V gene lookup returns CDR1 WSHSY and CDR2 SAAADI. The CDR3 totals 12 residues. The PCR was carried out with 60 Vbeta primers and 13 Jbeta primers. Repertoires were generated with immunoSEQ multiplex PCR, while TCRdb's copy carries only in-frame clones and drops some. The sample gives approximately 130,000 clones, around 78% of which show up once; around 1.8% is in the top ten. Regarding the study as a whole: A later analysis associated 16,000 or so TCR beta sequences with HLA alleles at a 0.05 false discovery rate. Beyond CMV serostatus, there was no information to go on about immune exposure. Some V segments, including TRBV6-2 and TRBV6-3, were excluded as indistinguishable.

This clonotype originated in a woman in her thirties or forties in good health and CMV-seronegative. V is TRBV10-2 and J is TRBJ2-7; a weak D match, TRBD2 (5 bases). Sequencing used PBMCs. CDR3 in DNA: TGCGCCAGCAGGGGAGACGACGACGAGCAGTACTTC. Its protein is CASRGDDDEQYF.